The present TCR beta chain was sequenced within a study of PD-L1 blockade in urothelial cancer. In germline, CDR1 is SGDLS, CDR2 YYNGEE. The CDR3 runs to 16 residues. V shed 0 bases, J shed 5 bases, and the junction held 4 bases outside the gene matches. Profiled with immunoSEQ multiplex PCR; TCRdb holds only in-frame clones, not every one. The table includes roughly 120,000 clones, around 89% detected once. Indicated time point: peripheral blood 6 weeks after treatment start. V and J are TRBV9 and TRBJ1-6; 8 nucleotides align to TRBD1. The clonotype comes from a man in his sixties with urothelial cancer. The sequenced sample was PBMCs, obtained around atezolizumab (anti-PD-L1) treatment. In nucleotides, the CDR3 is TGTGCCAGCAGCGTAGGGCAGGGGGCGAATAATTCACCCCTCCACTTT. This encodes CASSVGQGANNSPLHF.